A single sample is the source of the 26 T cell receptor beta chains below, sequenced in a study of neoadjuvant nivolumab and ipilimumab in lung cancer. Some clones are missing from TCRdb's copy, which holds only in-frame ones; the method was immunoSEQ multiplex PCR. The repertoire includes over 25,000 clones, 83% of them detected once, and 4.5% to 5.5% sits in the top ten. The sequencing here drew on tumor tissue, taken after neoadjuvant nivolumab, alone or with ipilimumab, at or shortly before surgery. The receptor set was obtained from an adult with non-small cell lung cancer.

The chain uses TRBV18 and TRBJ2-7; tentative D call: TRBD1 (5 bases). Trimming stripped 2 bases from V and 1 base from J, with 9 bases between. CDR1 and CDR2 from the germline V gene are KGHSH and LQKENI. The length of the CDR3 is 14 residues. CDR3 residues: CASSPGAMSYEQYF. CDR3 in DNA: TGTGCCAGCTCACCAGGGGCCATGTCCTACGAGCAGTACTTC.

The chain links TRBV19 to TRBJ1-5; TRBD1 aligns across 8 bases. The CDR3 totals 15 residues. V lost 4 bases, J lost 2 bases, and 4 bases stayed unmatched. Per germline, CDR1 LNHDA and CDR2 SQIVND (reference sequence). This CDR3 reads CASSREDRGNQPQHF. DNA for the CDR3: TGTGCCAGTAGTAGGGAGGACAGGGGCAATCAGCCCCAGCATTTT.

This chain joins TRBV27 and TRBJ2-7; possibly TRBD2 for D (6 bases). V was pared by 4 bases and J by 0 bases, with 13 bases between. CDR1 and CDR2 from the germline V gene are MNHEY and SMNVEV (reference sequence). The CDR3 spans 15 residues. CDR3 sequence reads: CASSYSGAHSYEQYF. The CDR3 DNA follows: TGTGCCAGCAGTTATAGCGGAGCCCACTCCTACGAGCAGTACTTC.

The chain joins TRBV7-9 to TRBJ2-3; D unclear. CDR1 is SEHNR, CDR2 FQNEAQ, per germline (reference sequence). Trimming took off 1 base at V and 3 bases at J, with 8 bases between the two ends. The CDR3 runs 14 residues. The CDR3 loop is CASSLVGGTDTQYF. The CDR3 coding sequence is TGTGCCAGCAGCTTAGTTGGCGGAACAGATACGCAGTATTTT.

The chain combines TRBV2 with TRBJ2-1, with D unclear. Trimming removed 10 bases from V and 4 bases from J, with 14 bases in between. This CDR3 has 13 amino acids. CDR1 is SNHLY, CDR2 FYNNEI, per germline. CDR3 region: CANTPDDYNEQFF. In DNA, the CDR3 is TGTGCCAATACGCCGGACGATTACAATGAGCAGTTCTTC.

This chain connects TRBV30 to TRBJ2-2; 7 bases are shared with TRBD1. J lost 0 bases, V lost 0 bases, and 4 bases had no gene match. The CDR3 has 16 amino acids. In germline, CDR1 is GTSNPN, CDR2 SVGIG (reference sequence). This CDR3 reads CAWSVVTGANTGELFF. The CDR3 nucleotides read TGTGCCTGGAGTGTAGTTACAGGGGCGAACACCGGGGAGCTGTTTTTT.

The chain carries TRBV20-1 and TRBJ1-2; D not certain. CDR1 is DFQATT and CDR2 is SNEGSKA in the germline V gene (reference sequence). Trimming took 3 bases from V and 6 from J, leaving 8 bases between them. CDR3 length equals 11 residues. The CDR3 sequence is CSASKVDGYTF. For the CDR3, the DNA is TGCAGTGCTAGCAAGGTGGATGGCTACACCTTC.

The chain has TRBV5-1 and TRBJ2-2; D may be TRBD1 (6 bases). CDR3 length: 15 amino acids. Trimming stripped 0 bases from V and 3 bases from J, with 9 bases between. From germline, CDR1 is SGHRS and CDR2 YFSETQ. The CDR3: CASSLGTADTGELFF. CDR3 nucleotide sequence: TGCGCCAGCAGCTTGGGGACAGCGGACACCGGGGAGCTGTTTTTT.

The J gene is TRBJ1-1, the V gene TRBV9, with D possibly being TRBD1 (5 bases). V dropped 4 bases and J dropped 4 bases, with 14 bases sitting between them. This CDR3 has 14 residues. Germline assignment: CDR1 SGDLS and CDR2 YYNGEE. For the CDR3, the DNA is TGTGCCAGCAGCCCCCTTGGGGGGAGCACTGAAGCTTTCTTT. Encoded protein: CASSPLGGSTEAFF.

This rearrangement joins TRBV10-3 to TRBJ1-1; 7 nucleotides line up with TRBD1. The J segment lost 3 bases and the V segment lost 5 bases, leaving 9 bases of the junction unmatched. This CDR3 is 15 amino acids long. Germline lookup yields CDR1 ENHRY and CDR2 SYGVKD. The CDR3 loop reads CAISPGQAGDTEAFF. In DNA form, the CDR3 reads TGTGCCATCAGTCCCGGACAGGCAGGAGACACTGAAGCTTTCTTT.

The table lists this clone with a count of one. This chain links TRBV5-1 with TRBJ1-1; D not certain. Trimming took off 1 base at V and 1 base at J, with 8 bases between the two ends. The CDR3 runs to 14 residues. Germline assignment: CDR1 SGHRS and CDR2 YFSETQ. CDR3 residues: CASSLTAQNTEAFF. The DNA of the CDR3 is TGCGCCAGCAGCTTGACAGCCCAGAACACTGAAGCTTTCTTT.

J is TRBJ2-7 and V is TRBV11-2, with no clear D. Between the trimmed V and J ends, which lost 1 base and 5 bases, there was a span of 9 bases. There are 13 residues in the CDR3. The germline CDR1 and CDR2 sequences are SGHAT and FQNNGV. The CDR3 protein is CASSLGGLHEQYF. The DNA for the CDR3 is TGTGCCAGCAGCTTAGGAGGCCTTCACGAGCAGTACTTC.

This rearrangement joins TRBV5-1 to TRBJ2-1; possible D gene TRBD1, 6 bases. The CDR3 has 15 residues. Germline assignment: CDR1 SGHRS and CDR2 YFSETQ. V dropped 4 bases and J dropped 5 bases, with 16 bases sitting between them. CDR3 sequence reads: CASSGQQGVDNEQFF. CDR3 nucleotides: TGCGCCAGCAGCGGACAACAGGGAGTAGACAATGAGCAGTTCTTC.

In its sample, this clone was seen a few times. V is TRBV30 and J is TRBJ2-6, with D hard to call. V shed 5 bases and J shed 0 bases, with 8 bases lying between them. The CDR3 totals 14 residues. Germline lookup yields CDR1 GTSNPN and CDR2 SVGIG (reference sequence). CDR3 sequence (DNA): TGTGCCTGGTCGTACTACTCTGGGGCCAACGTCCTGACTTTC. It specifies CAWSYYSGANVLTF.

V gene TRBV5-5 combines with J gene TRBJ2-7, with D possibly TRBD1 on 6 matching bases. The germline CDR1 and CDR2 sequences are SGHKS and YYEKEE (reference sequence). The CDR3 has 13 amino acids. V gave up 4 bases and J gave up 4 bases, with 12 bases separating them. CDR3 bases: TGTGCCAGCAGCCGGGTACAGGGATACGAGCAGTACTTC. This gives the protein CASSRVQGYEQYF.

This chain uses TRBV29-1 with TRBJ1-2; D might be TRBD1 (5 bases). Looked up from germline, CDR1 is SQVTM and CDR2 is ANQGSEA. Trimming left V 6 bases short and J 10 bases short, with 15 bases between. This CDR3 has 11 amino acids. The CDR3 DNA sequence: TGCAGCGTCGGGGGGGACTTGGCCTACACCTTC. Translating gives CSVGGDLAYTF.

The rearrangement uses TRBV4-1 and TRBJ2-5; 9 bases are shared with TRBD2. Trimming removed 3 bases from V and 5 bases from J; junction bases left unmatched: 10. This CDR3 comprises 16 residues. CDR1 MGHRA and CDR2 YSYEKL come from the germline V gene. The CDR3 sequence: CASSHDPGTSSETQYF. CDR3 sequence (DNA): TGCGCCAGCAGCCACGATCCCGGGACTAGCAGTGAGACCCAGTACTTC.

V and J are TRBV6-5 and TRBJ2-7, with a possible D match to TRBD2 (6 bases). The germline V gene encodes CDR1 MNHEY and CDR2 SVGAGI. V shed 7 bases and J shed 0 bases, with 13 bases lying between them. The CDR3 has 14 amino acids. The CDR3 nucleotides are TGTGCCAGCACCCGGGACTGGAACTCCTACGAGCAGTACTTC. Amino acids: CASTRDWNSYEQYF.

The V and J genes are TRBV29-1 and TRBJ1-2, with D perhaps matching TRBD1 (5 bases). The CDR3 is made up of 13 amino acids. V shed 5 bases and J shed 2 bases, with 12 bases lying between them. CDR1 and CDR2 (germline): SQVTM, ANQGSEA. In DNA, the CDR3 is TGCAGCGTTTCGGGGGGGGTAAACTATGGCTACACCTTC. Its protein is CSVSGGVNYGYTF.

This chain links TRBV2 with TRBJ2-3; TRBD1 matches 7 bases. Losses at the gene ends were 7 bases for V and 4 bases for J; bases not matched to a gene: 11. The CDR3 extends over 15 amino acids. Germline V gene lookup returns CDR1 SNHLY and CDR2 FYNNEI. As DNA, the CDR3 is TGTGCCAGCACAGGGGGACAAAAAATCCCAGATACGCAGTATTTT. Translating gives CASTGGQKIPDTQYF.

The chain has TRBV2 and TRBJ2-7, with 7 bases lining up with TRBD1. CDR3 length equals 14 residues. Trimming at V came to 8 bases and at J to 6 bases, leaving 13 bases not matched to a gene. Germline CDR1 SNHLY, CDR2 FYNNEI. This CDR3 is CASARDRALGEQYF. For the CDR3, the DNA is TGTGCCAGCGCCCGAGACAGGGCCTTGGGCGAGCAGTACTTC.

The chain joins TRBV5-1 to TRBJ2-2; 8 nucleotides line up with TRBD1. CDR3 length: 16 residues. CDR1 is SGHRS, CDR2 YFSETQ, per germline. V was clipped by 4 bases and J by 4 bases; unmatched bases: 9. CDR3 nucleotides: TGCGCCAGCAGCCCCGCCGGGACAGGTTTCACCGGGGAGCTGTTTTTT. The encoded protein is CASSPAGTGFTGELFF.

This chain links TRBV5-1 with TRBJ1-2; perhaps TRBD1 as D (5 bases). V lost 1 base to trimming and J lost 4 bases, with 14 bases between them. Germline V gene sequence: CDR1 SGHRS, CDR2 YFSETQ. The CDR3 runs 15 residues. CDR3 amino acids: CASSLQGDSFYGYTF. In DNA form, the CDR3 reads TGCGCCAGCAGCTTGCAGGGCGACAGCTTCTATGGCTACACCTTC.

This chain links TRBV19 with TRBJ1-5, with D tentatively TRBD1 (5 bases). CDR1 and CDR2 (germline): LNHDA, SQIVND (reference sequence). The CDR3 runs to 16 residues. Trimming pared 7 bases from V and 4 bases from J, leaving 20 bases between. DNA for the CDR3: TGTGCCAGTACTTCTTCGGAGCAGGGAATTAATCAGCCCCAGCATTTT. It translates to CASTSSEQGINQPQHF. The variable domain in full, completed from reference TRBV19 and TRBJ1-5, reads DGGITQSPKYLFRKEGQNVTLSCEQNLNHDAMYWYRQDPGQGLRLIYYSQIVNDFQKGDIAEGYSVSREKKESFPLTVTSAQKNPTAFYLCASTSSEQGINQPQHFGDGTRLSIL.

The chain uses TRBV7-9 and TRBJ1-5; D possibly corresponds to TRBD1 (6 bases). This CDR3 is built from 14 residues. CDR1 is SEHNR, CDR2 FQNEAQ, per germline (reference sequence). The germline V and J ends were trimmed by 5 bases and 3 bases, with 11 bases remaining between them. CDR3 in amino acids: CASSPNRDNQPQHF. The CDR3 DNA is TGTGCCAGCAGCCCGAACAGGGACAATCAGCCCCAGCATTTT.

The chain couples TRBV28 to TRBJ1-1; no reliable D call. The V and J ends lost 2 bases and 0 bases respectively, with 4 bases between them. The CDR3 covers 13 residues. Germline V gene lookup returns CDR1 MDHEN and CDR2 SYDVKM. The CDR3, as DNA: TGTGCCAGCAGTTTACAGATGAACACTGAAGCTTTCTTT. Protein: CASSLQMNTEAFF.